This is a list of T cell receptor beta chains from one sample in a study of shared clonotypes between healthy human individuals. Measured with immunoSEQ multiplex PCR; TCRdb has only the in-frame clones, and not every one. The sample includes 550,000 to 700,000 clones, more than 70% seen only once; the top ten take roughly 2%. Sequenced: memory CD4+ T cells sorted from blood. The receptor set was obtained from a woman younger than 45 in good health. The CDR3 runs from the conserved cysteine through the conserved F or W. Fields, in order: D gene, V gene, J gene, clone size, CDR3 protein, CDR3 DNA. A D gene is named only where the DNA matches it firmly. Expanded clones get a size class; other rows say once, few or many, or leave the size out.

-	TRBV27	TRBJ1-4	-	CASSLRLDRANEKLFF	TGTGCCAGCAGTCTCCGCCTCGACAGAGCTAATGAAAAACTGTTTTTT
-	TRBV14	TRBJ2-3	-	CASSPTLTLNTQYF	TGTGCCAGCAGCCCGACGCTCACTCTCAATACGCAGTATTTT
-	TRBV5-1	TRBJ2-1	few	CASSLSSGSYNEQFF	TGCGCCAGCAGCTTGAGTTCAGGGTCCTACAATGAGCAGTTCTTC
TRBD1	TRBV28	TRBJ2-1	-	CASRSDRGAVYEQFF	TGTGCCAGCAGGTCCGACAGGGGAGCAGTCTATGAGCAGTTCTTC
-	TRBV19	TRBJ1-5	few	CASSIGVMYQPQHF	TGTGCCAGTAGTATAGGGGTCATGTATCAGCCCCAGCATTTT
TRBD1	TRBV15	TRBJ1-4	-	CATSAPTGGYNEKLFF	TGTGCCACCAGCGCTCCGACAGGGGGGTATAATGAAAAACTGTTTTTT
TRBD1	TRBV5-1	TRBJ2-5	-	CASSSRTGQSGETQYF	TGCGCCAGCAGCTCGCGGACAGGGCAGTCTGGGGAGACCCAGTACTTC
-	TRBV5-1	TRBJ1-2	few	CASSPGSGVGYTF	TGCGCCAGCAGCCCAGGATCAGGGGTGGGCTACACCTTC
-	TRBV4-1	TRBJ2-4	-	CASSQDPAKNIQYF	TGCGCCAGCAGCCAAGATCCTGCCAAAAACATTCAGTACTTC
TRBD2	TRBV19	TRBJ2-3	-	CASSMRWSVAGDTDTQYF	TGTGCCAGTAGTATGAGATGGTCGGTGGCGGGAGATACAGATACGCAGTATTTT
-	TRBV4-2	TRBJ1-4	-	CASSQAEEKLFF	TGTGCCAGCAGCCAAGCGGAGGAAAAACTGTTTTTT
-	TRBV5-5	TRBJ1-4	-	CASSGQRDSNEKLFF	TGTGCCAGCAGCGGTCAGCGGGACTCTAATGAAAAACTGTTTTTT
-	TRBV30	TRBJ1-3	-	CAWGRFSGNTIYF	TGTGCCTGGGGCAGGTTCTCTGGAAACACCATATATTTT
-	TRBV21-1	TRBJ2-7	-	CASSKGGSRQGLTTNSYEQYF	TGTGCCAGCAGCAAAGGAGGTTCGAGACAGGGCCTCACCACCAACTCCTACGAGCAGTACTTC
-	TRBV20-1	TRBJ2-3	-	CSARNQDTQYF	TGCAGTGCTAGAAACCAGGATACGCAGTATTTT
-	TRBV2	TRBJ1-3	-	CASSEEGVGNTIYF	TGTGCCAGCAGTGAAGAGGGGGTTGGAAACACCATATATTTT
-	TRBV11-1	TRBJ2-7	-	CASSSGVPAEQYF	TGTGCCAGCAGTTCAGGGGTCCCGGCCGAGCAGTACTTC
TRBD1	TRBV5-1	TRBJ1-1	-	CASNGQGLGRNTEAFF	TGCGCCAGCAATGGACAGGGGTTAGGTAGGAACACTGAAGCTTTCTTT
-	TRBV28	TRBJ2-7	-	CASRLGRSIYEQYF	TGTGCCAGCAGGTTGGGGCGGTCGATCTACGAGCAGTACTTC